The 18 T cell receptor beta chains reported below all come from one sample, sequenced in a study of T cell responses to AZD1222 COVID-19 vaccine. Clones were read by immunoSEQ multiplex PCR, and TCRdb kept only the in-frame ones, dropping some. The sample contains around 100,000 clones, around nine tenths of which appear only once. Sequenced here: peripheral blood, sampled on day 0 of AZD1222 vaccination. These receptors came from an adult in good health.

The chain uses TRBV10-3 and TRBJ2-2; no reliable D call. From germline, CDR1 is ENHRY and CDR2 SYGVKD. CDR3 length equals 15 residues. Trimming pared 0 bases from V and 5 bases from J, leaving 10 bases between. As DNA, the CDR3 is TGTGCCATCAGTGAGTCTGTCGATAGGACCGGGGAGCTGTTTTTT. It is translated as CAISESVDRTGELFF.

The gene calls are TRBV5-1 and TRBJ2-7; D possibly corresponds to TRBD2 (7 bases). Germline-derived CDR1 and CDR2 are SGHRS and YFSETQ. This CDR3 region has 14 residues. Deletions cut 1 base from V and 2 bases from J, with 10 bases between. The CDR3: CASSLRGGAYEQYF. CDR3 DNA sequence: TGCGCCAGCAGCTTGAGGGGGGGAGCCTACGAGCAGTACTTC.

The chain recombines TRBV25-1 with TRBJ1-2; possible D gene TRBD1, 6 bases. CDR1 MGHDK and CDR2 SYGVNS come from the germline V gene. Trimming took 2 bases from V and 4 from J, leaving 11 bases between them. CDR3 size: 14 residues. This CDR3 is CASSERGIGYGYTF. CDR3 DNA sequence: TGTGCCAGCAGTGAAAGGGGGATTGGCTATGGCTACACCTTC.

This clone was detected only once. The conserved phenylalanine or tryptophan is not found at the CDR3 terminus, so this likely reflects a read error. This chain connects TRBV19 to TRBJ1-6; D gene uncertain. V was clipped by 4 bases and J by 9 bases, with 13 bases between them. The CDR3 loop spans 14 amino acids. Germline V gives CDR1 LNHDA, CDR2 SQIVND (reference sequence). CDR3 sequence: CASSTDTRFSPLHL. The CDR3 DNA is TGTGCCAGTAGTACTGACACTCGATTTTCACCCCTCCACCTT.

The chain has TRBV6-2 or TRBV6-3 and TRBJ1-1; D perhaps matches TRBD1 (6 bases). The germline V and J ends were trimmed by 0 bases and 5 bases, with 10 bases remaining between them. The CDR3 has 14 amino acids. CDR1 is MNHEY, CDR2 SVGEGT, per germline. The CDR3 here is CASSYSHRETEAFF. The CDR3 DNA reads TGTGCCAGCAGTTACTCCCACAGGGAGACTGAAGCTTTCTTT.

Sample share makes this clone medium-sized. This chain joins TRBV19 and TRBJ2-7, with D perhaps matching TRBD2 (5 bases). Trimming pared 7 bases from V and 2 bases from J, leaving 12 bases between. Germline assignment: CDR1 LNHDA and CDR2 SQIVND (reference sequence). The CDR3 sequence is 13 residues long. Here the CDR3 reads CASTPGSAYEQYF. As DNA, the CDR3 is TGTGCCAGTACCCCGGGGAGCGCCTACGAGCAGTACTTC.

The CDR3 spells CATRGVSGYNEQFF. Written as DNA, the CDR3 is TGTGCCACTAGAGGGGTCTCGGGCTACAATGAGCAGTTCTTC. The chain carries TRBV19 and TRBJ2-1; D might be TRBD1 or TRBD2, each matching 5 bases. CDR1 is LNHDA, CDR2 SQIVND, per germline (reference sequence). V was trimmed by 10 bases and J by 3 bases, leaving 16 bases between them. The CDR3 runs 14 residues.

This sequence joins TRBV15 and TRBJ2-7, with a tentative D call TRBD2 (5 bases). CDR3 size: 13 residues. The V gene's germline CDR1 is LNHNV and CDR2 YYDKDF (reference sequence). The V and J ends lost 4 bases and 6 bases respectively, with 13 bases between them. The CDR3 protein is CATSTLPEGEQYF. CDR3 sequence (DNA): TGTGCCACCAGCACCCTCCCCGAGGGCGAGCAGTACTTC.

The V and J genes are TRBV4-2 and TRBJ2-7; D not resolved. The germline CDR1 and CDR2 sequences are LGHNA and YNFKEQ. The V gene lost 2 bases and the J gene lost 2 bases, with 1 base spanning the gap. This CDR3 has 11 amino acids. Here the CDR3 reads CASSQTYEQYF. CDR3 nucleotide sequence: TGTGCCAGCAGCCAAACCTACGAGCAGTACTTC.

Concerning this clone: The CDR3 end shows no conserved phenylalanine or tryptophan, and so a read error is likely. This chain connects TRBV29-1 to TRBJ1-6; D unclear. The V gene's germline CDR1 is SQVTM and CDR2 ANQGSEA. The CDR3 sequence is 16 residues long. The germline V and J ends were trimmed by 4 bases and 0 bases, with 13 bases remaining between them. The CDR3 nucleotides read TGCAGCGTTGGGGCTGAGACTTACTCCTATAATTCACCCCTCCACCTT. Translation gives CSVGAETYSYNSPLHL.

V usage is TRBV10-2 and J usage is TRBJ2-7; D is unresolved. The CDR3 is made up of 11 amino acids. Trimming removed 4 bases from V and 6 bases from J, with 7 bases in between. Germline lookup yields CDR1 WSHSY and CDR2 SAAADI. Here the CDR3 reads CASSASFEQYF. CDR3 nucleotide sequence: TGCGCCAGCAGTGCGAGTTTCGAGCAGTACTTC.

CDR3 residues: CASDPVPQETQYF. The DNA of the CDR3 is TGTGCCTCAGACCCAGTACCCCAAGAGACCCAGTACTTC. The rearrangement joins TRBV30 to TRBJ2-5; no definite D call. The CDR3 consists of 13 residues. Trimming took off 7 bases at V and 1 base at J, with 13 bases between the two ends. Germline loops: CDR1 GTSNPN, CDR2 SVGIG (reference sequence).

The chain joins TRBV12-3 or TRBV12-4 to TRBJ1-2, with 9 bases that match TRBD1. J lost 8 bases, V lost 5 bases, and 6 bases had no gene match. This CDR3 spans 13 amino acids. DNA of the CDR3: TGTGCCAGCAGTCGAACAGGGGGCGACGGCTACACCTTC. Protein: CASSRTGGDGYTF.

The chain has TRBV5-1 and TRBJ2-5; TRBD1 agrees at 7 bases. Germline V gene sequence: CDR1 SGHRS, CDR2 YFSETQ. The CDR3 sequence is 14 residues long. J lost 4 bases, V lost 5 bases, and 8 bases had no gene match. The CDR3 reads CASRTRTGPETQYF. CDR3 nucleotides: TGCGCCAGCAGAACAAGGACAGGCCCAGAGACCCAGTACTTC.

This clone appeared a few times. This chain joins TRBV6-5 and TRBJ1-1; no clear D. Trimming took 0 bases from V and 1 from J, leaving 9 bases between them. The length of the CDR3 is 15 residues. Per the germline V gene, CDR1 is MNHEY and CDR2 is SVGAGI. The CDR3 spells CASSYSSSGNTEAFF. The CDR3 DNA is TGTGCCAGCAGTTACTCAAGCTCAGGGAACACTGAAGCTTTCTTT.

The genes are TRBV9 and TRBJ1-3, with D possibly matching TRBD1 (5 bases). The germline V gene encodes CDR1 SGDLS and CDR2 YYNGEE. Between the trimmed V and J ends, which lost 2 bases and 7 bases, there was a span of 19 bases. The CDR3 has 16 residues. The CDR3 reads CASSVLGTTEGNTIYF. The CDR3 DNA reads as TGTGCCAGCAGCGTTTTAGGTACGACCGAGGGGAACACCATATATTTT.

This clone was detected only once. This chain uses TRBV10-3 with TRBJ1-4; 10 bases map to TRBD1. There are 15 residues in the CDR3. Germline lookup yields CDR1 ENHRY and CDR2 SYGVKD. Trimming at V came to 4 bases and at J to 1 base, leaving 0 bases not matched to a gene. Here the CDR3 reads CAISGTGGTNEKLFF. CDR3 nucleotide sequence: TGTGCCATCAGTGGGACAGGGGGAACTAATGAAAAACTGTTTTTT.

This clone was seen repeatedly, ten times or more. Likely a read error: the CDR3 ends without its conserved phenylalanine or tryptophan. The CDR3 region is CASSRQASNSPLHL. The CDR3 DNA reads as TGTGCCAGTAGTCGGCAGGCCTCGAATTCACCCCTCCACCTT. The V gene is TRBV19, the J gene TRBJ1-6; D gene uncertain. Between the trimmed V and J ends, which lost 5 bases and 7 bases, there was a span of 12 bases. From germline, CDR1 is LNHDA and CDR2 SQIVND (reference sequence). This CDR3 is 14 amino acids long.